Shown below are 26 T cell receptor beta chains from a single sample sequenced in a study of T cells in localized non-small cell lung cancer. The repertoire was sequenced with immunoSEQ multiplex PCR; TCRdb's copy has only in-frame clones and lacks some. The table includes 15,000 to 17,000 clones, about 90% detected once. The input for sequencing was peripheral blood mononuclear cells, taken before any cancer treatment. These receptors were collected from a male donor aged 60 or older with stage II lung adenocarcinoma.

The chain links TRBV5-6 to TRBJ1-2, with D possibly matching TRBD1 (5 bases). The CDR3 length is 16 residues. V was cut by 4 bases and J by 2 bases, with 18 bases left in between. Germline lookup yields CDR1 SGHDT and CDR2 YYEEEE. This CDR3 reads CASSPYRAGLNYGYTF. The CDR3 nucleotides are TGTGCCAGCAGCCCCTACCGGGCAGGGCTAAACTATGGCTACACCTTC.

This sequence joins TRBV5-1 and TRBJ1-1; a possible D gene is TRBD1 (6 bases). This CDR3 has 14 residues. Germline values: CDR1 SGHRS, CDR2 YFSETQ. With 4 bases removed from V and 1 base from J, the gap between germline ends came to 11 bases. CDR3 in amino acids: CASSAPDRNTEAFF. For the CDR3, the DNA is TGCGCCAGCAGCGCGCCGGACAGGAACACTGAAGCTTTCTTT.

The CDR3: CASSISLTLNTQYF. CDR3 nucleotides: TGTGCCAGTAGTATTTCCCTGACCCTGAATACGCAGTATTTT. This chain uses TRBV19 with TRBJ2-3; D is uncertain. V was trimmed by 3 bases and J by 7 bases, leaving 14 bases between them. Germline CDR1 and CDR2: LNHDA and SQIVND (reference sequence). The CDR3 is 14 amino acids.

The chain has TRBV2 and TRBJ2-6, with D perhaps TRBD1 (5 bases). Trimming removed 2 bases from V and 1 base from J, with 6 bases in between. The germline V gene has CDR1 SNHLY and CDR2 FYNNEI. The CDR3 sequence is 15 residues long. The CDR3, as DNA: TGTGCCAGCAGTGAAAGGGGTTCTGGGGCCAACGTCCTGACTTTC. Amino acid sequence: CASSERGSGANVLTF.

The genes are TRBV6-1 and TRBJ2-7; D gene uncertain. Germline V gene data show CDR1 as MNHNS and CDR2 as SASEGT. The CDR3 loop spans 12 amino acids. The V end was cut by 6 bases, the J end by 3 bases, with 9 bases between. CDR3 in amino acids: CASRHGDYEQYF. In nucleotides, the CDR3 is TGTGCCAGCAGACACGGAGACTACGAGCAGTACTTC.

The genes are TRBV11-3 and TRBJ2-1; the D call may be TRBD1 or TRBD2 (5 bases each). The CDR3 extends over 14 amino acids. CDR1 and CDR2 from the germline V gene are SGHNT and YENEEA. Trimming cost V 4 bases and J 7 bases, with 14 bases left between them. CDR3 in DNA: TGTGCCAGCAGCTCTCTCGCAGGGAGTAATGAGCAGTTCTTC. Amino acid sequence: CASSSLAGSNEQFF.

This clone occurred a few times. This sequence joins TRBV28 and TRBJ1-5, with a possible D match to TRBD1 (5 bases). The germline gives CDR1 MDHEN, CDR2 SYDVKM. The V end lost 5 bases, the J end lost 5 bases, and 22 bases lay between the germline ends. The CDR3 runs 17 residues. The DNA for the CDR3 is TGTGCCAGCAGTACTTCCGGGACCGCCGCATTGGATCAGCCCCAGCATTTT. Translated, it gives CASSTSGTAALDQPQHF.

In this sample, this clone turned up once. The J gene is TRBJ1-1, the V gene TRBV11-2; a possible D gene is TRBD1 (5 bases). Germline lookup yields CDR1 SGHAT and CDR2 FQNNGV. This CDR3 is built from 13 residues. The V and J ends lost 0 bases and 9 bases respectively, with 11 bases between them. CDR3 amino acids: CASSLDGTGKAFF. Here the CDR3 DNA reads TGTGCCAGCAGCTTAGATGGTACAGGTAAAGCTTTCTTT.

This clone has only one observation. The V call is TRBV6-1, the J call TRBJ2-7; D tentatively reads TRBD1 or TRBD2 (6 bases each). The germline V and J ends were trimmed by 6 bases and 7 bases, with 16 bases remaining between them. The CDR3 loop spans 13 amino acids. Germline V gene sequence: CDR1 MNHNS, CDR2 SASEGT. The CDR3 loop reads CASSPSGAGEQYF. CDR3 nucleotides: TGTGCCAGCAGCCCTTCGGGGGCGGGAGAGCAGTACTTC.

The chain uses TRBV6-5 and TRBJ1-5; D unresolved. The V end lost 7 bases, the J end lost 2 bases, and 15 bases lay between the germline ends. This CDR3 region has 15 residues. The V gene's germline CDR1 is MNHEY and CDR2 SVGAGI. CDR3 sequence (DNA): TGTGCCAGCAAAACGACCCATTTGGGCAATCAGCCCCAGCATTTT. It specifies CASKTTHLGNQPQHF.

The chain is built from TRBV5-1 and TRBJ2-1; TRBD2 matches at 10 bases. Germline loops: CDR1 SGHRS, CDR2 YFSETQ. The trim removed 0 bases at V and 4 bases at J, leaving 13 bases unmatched. This CDR3 spans 19 amino acids. CDR3 protein: CASSLAWGSGRKPYNEQFF. The CDR3 region has the DNA TGCGCCAGCAGCTTGGCCTGGGGTAGCGGGAGGAAACCATACAATGAGCAGTTCTTC.

The chain joins TRBV18 to TRBJ1-2, with TRBD1 identical over 8 bases. Germline V lookup: CDR1 KGHSH, CDR2 LQKENI. CDR3 length: 13 residues. Germline trimming cut 6 bases from V and 4 bases from J; bases unmatched to any gene: 4. The CDR3 sequence is CASSGQGIYGYTF. CDR3 nucleotide sequence: TGTGCCAGCTCCGGACAGGGAATCTATGGCTACACCTTC.

The chain combines TRBV5-5 with TRBJ2-7; D possibly corresponds to TRBD2 (5 bases). Germline CDR1 and CDR2: SGHKS and YYEKEE (reference sequence). The ends were cut back, 4 bases at V and 2 bases at J, with 10 bases in the middle. CDR3 size: 13 residues. The CDR3 loop reads CASSLLGAYEQYF. Written as DNA, the CDR3 is TGTGCCAGCAGCCTTCTGGGAGCCTACGAGCAGTACTTC.

The chain carries TRBV2 and TRBJ1-5; TRBD1 aligns across 7 bases. Germline V gene sequence: CDR1 SNHLY, CDR2 FYNNEI. With V trimmed by 6 bases and J by 12 bases, 8 bases remained unmatched. This CDR3 region has 12 residues. CDR3 in amino acids: CASSAQGGGQHF. DNA for the CDR3: TGTGCCAGCAGCGCGCAGGGGGGAGGCCAGCATTTT.

V is TRBV11-2 and J is TRBJ1-1; D remains unclear. V lost 1 base, J lost 7 bases, and 16 bases lay in between. The CDR3 consists of 15 residues. CDR1 is SGHAT, CDR2 FQNNGV, per germline. This chain's CDR3 is CASSLVGSPGNEAFF. In DNA form, the CDR3 reads TGTGCCAGCAGCTTAGTTGGGAGCCCCGGTAATGAAGCTTTCTTT.

This chain connects TRBV30 to TRBJ1-5; D unresolved. Between the trimmed V and J ends, which lost 5 bases and 2 bases, there was a span of 10 bases. From germline, CDR1 is GTSNPN and CDR2 SVGIG (reference sequence). The CDR3 covers 13 residues. DNA for the CDR3: TGTGCCTGGGGAGACGGAGGCAATCAGCCCCAGCATTTT. It yields the protein CAWGDGGNQPQHF. Using reference TRBV30 and TRBJ1-5 for the parts outside the CDR3, the full variable domain is SQTIHQWPATLVQPVGSPLSLECTVEGTSNPNLYWYRQAAGRGLQLLFYSVGIGQISSEVPQNLSASRPQDRQFILSSKKLLLSDSGFYLCAWGDGGNQPQHFGDGTRLSIL.

This clone was recorded once. The chain carries TRBV5-4 and TRBJ1-2; TRBD1 agrees at 8 bases. The CDR3 is made up of 16 amino acids. Germline V gives CDR1 SGHNT, CDR2 YYREEE (reference sequence). V shed 3 bases, J shed 3 bases, and the junction held 10 bases outside the gene matches. CDR3 nucleotide sequence: TGTGCCAGCAGCTCACCGCTCCAACAGGGGGACTATGGCTACACCTTC. This codes for CASSSPLQQGDYGYTF.

This clone was seen just once. The V gene is TRBV11-3, the J gene TRBJ1-3; weak D call: TRBD1 (6 bases). Germline V gene sequence: CDR1 SGHNT, CDR2 YENEEA. Trimming took 1 base from V and 0 from J, leaving 13 bases between them. The CDR3 totals 17 residues. The CDR3 here is CASSLASTGLSGNTIYF. DNA of the CDR3: TGTGCCAGCAGCTTAGCTTCAACAGGGCTCTCTGGAAACACCATATATTTT.

This rearrangement joins TRBV6-5 to TRBJ1-1; no firm D call. Germline CDR1 and CDR2: MNHEY and SVGAGI. The CDR3 totals 12 residues. Trimming left V 6 bases short and J 2 bases short, with 7 bases between. DNA of the CDR3: TGTGCCAGCAGCAACGAAAACACTGAAGCTTTCTTT. Residues: CASSNENTEAFF.

The chain links TRBV9 to TRBJ1-3; D not certain. Germline V gene lookup returns CDR1 SGDLS and CDR2 YYNGEE. This CDR3 comprises 14 residues. V shed 0 bases and J shed 0 bases, with 4 bases lying between them. Written as DNA, the CDR3 is TGTGCCAGCAGCGTAGAACTCTCTGGAAACACCATATATTTT. Its protein product is CASSVELSGNTIYF.

The chain recombines TRBV5-1 with TRBJ2-6; D uncertain. Germline values: CDR1 SGHRS, CDR2 YFSETQ. This CDR3 spans 14 amino acids. Deletions cut 0 bases from V and 0 bases from J, with 1 base between. CDR3 loop: CASSLDSGANVLTF. CDR3 nucleotide sequence: TGCGCCAGCAGCTTGGACTCTGGGGCCAACGTCCTGACTTTC.

This chain links TRBV6-6 with TRBJ2-7; no clear D gene. The CDR3 is made up of 14 amino acids. Trimming shortened V by 6 bases and J by 2 bases, and 14 bases separated the two germline ends. In germline, CDR1 is MNHNY, CDR2 SVGAGI (reference sequence). CDR3 sequence reads: CASSPDLPPYEQYF. CDR3 DNA: TGTGCCAGCAGCCCCGACTTGCCCCCCTACGAGCAGTACTTC.

This clone was detected once. The chain links TRBV29-1 to TRBJ2-3; either TRBD1 or TRBD2 may supply D (6 bases each). Germline-derived CDR1 and CDR2 are SQVTM and ANQGSEA. Trimming removed 6 bases from V and 4 bases from J, with 20 bases in between. The CDR3 totals 15 residues. The CDR3 DNA follows: TGCAGCGTCCCCCAACAGGGCGGGACCGCAGATACGCAGTATTTT. Protein: CSVPQQGGTADTQYF.

The chain joins TRBV28 to TRBJ2-1; D is possibly TRBD2 (6 bases). Germline CDR1 and CDR2: MDHEN and SYDVKM. The CDR3 is 17 residues long. Between the trimmed V and J ends, which lost 3 bases and 0 bases, there was a span of 15 bases. The CDR3 DNA reads TGTGCCAGCAGTTTCTCGGACGGGGGAAGCTCCTACAATGAGCAGTTCTTC. Amino acid sequence: CASSFSDGGSSYNEQFF.

V gene TRBV19 combines with J gene TRBJ2-5; 9 nucleotides align to TRBD2. J was trimmed by 0 bases and V by 7 bases; bases with no gene match: 6. CDR3 length: 15 residues. Germline values: CDR1 LNHDA, CDR2 SQIVND (reference sequence). CDR3 in DNA: TGTGCCAGTACCCCTACTAGCGGGTACCAAGAGACCCAGTACTTC. Translated: CASTPTSGYQETQYF.

The genes are TRBV7-7 and TRBJ2-5; 7 nucleotides agree with TRBD1. This CDR3 spans 14 amino acids. Germline CDR1 is SSHAT and CDR2 is FNYEAQ (reference sequence). J lost 5 bases, V lost 3 bases, and 6 bases had no gene match. CDR3 protein: CASSFTGARETQYF. CDR3 in DNA: TGTGCCAGCAGCTTTACAGGGGCACGGGAGACCCAGTACTTC. Drawing the rest from reference TRBV7-7 and TRBJ2-5, the complete variable domain is GAGVSQSPRYKVTKRGQDVTLRCDPISSHATLYWYQQALGQGPEFLTYFNYEAQPDKSGLPSDRFSAERPEGSISTLTIQRTEQRDSAMYRCASSFTGARETQYFGPGTRLLVL.